These T cell receptor beta chains were read from a single sample in a study of T cells in Graves' hyperthyroidism and ophthalmopathy. TCRdb redid the calling of the multiplex PCR reads with MiXCR, one entry per CDR3 protein. This sample carries roughly 380,000 distinct CDR3 sequences, approximately 19% of them seen once, and the ten largest clones take approximately 4%. What was sequenced was blood. The receptors here all came from a woman between 18 and 29 years old with Graves' hyperthyroidism. CDR3s include the opening cysteine and the closing phenylalanine or tryptophan. The order of the fields is J gene, clone size, V gene, D gene, CDR3 DNA, CDR3 protein. The D gene is left open where the match is weak. Rows give clone size only sometimes, using once, few, many, or a class for an expanded clone.

j_call: TRBJ2-7
clone_size: many
v_call: TRBV12-3/TRBV12-4
d_call: NA
cdr3_nt: TGTGCCAGCAGTCACGAGACGGACTACGAGCAGTACTTC
cdr3_aa: CASSHETDYEQYF

j_call: TRBJ1-5
clone_size: many
v_call: TRBV18
d_call: NA
cdr3_nt: TGTGCCAGCAGTTCTCAAGGTAGCAATCAGCCCCAGCATTTT
cdr3_aa: CASSSQGSNQPQHF

j_call: TRBJ1-2
clone_size: many
v_call: TRBV5-1
d_call: NA
cdr3_nt: TGCGCCAGCAGCTTGAGTTCGGGCGGGAACTATGGCTACACCTTC
cdr3_aa: CASSLSSGGNYGYTF

j_call: TRBJ1-5
clone_size: many
v_call: TRBV20-1
d_call: NA
cdr3_nt: TGCAGTGCCAGTTGGGGAAATCAGCCCCAGCATTTT
cdr3_aa: CSASWGNQPQHF

j_call: TRBJ2-5
clone_size: many
v_call: TRBV6-5
d_call: NA
cdr3_nt: TGTGCCAGCAGTTATTCCGACCCACCCTCGGAGACCCAGTACTTC
cdr3_aa: CASSYSDPPSETQYF

j_call: TRBJ1-5
clone_size: many
v_call: TRBV6-1
d_call: NA
cdr3_nt: TGTGCCAGCAAGATCAGCCCCTATAGCAATCAGCCCCAGCATTTT
cdr3_aa: CASKISPYSNQPQHF

j_call: TRBJ1-1
clone_size: many
v_call: TRBV7-3
d_call: NA
cdr3_nt: TGTGCCAGCAGCTCACGACCCTCCGGGAGGGACACTGAAGCTTTCTTT
cdr3_aa: CASSSRPSGRDTEAFF

j_call: TRBJ2-2
clone_size: few
v_call: TRBV9
d_call: NA
cdr3_nt: TGTGCCAGCAGCGTAGGTCCCCCCGGGGAGCTGTTTTTT
cdr3_aa: CASSVGPPGELFF

j_call: TRBJ2-7
clone_size: NA
v_call: TRBV12-3/TRBV12-4
d_call: NA
cdr3_nt: TGTGCCAGCAGCCCCAGGGTCCACGAGCAGTACTTC
cdr3_aa: CASSPRVHEQYF

j_call: TRBJ2-7
clone_size: many
v_call: TRBV15
d_call: TRBD2
cdr3_nt: TGTGCCACCAGCAGGGCCCGGGGGGGGGCCAGCGACGAGCAGTACTTC
cdr3_aa: CATSRARGGASDEQYF

j_call: TRBJ1-2
clone_size: many
v_call: TRBV12-3/TRBV12-4
d_call: TRBD1
cdr3_nt: TGTGCCAGCACCACCAGGGGGGCAGCACGGATTTATGGCTACACCTTC
cdr3_aa: CASTTRGAARIYGYTF

j_call: TRBJ2-2
clone_size: many
v_call: TRBV10-3
d_call: TRBD1
cdr3_nt: TGTGCCATCAGTGCGACAGGGCCCGGGGAGCTGTTTTTT
cdr3_aa: CAISATGPGELFF

j_call: TRBJ2-7
clone_size: many
v_call: TRBV2
d_call: NA
cdr3_nt: TGTGCCAGCAGTATCCCGGCTTCCTCCTACGAGCAGTACTTC
cdr3_aa: CASSIPASSYEQYF

j_call: TRBJ2-5
clone_size: medium-sized
v_call: TRBV24-1
d_call: NA
cdr3_nt: TGTGCCACGGCGGCGGGTACGGGGAGAGAGACCCAGTACTTC
cdr3_aa: CATAAGTGRETQYF

j_call: TRBJ1-1
clone_size: many
v_call: TRBV6-4
d_call: TRBD1
cdr3_nt: TGTGCCAGCAGACCTATAAGACAGGGGAAAGGTAGCACTGAAGCTTTCTTT
cdr3_aa: CASRPIRQGKGSTEAFF

j_call: TRBJ1-1
clone_size: many
v_call: TRBV29-1
d_call: TRBD1
cdr3_nt: TGCAGCATACGGACAGGGGCGGCAGCTTTCTTT
cdr3_aa: CSIRTGAAAFF

j_call: TRBJ2-2
clone_size: many
v_call: TRBV5-1
d_call: NA
cdr3_nt: TGCGCCAGCAGCTTGCGTAGCACGCGCACCGGGGAGCTGTTTTTT
cdr3_aa: CASSLRSTRTGELFF

j_call: TRBJ1-6
clone_size: many
v_call: TRBV6-1
d_call: TRBD1
cdr3_nt: TGTGCCAGCAGTGAAACAGGGGAGAATTCACCCCTCCACTTT
cdr3_aa: CASSETGENSPLHF

j_call: TRBJ2-7
clone_size: many
v_call: TRBV11-2
d_call: TRBD1
cdr3_nt: TGTGCCAGCACTCAGGGACAGGGAAACTACGAGCAGTACTTC
cdr3_aa: CASTQGQGNYEQYF

j_call: TRBJ2-4
clone_size: NA
v_call: TRBV14
d_call: TRBD2
cdr3_nt: TGTGCCAGCAGCCAAACGGGGAGGGTTCAGTACTTC
cdr3_aa: CASSQTGRVQYF

j_call: TRBJ2-7
clone_size: many
v_call: TRBV2
d_call: NA
cdr3_nt: TGTGCCAGCAGTCCCGGGGTATCCTACTACGAGCAGTACTTC
cdr3_aa: CASSPGVSYYEQYF

j_call: TRBJ1-4
clone_size: many
v_call: TRBV10-3
d_call: NA
cdr3_nt: TGTGCCATCAGTGTCGGGGTTTTTGAAAAACTGTTTTTT
cdr3_aa: CAISVGVFEKLFF

j_call: TRBJ1-1
clone_size: many
v_call: TRBV5-1
d_call: TRBD1
cdr3_nt: TGCGCCAGCAGCATGACTGGGACAGAGAACACTGAAGCTTTCTTT
cdr3_aa: CASSMTGTENTEAFF